This paragraph covers one T cell receptor beta chain sequence. These data come from a study of cytomegalovirus exposure and HLA in healthy donors. It was with 60 Vbeta and 13 Jbeta primers that the PCR ran. Sequencing used immunoSEQ multiplex PCR; TCRdb keeps in-frame clones, though not all of them. This sample yields roughly 190,000 clones, of which 83% are seen a single time; over 1.5% belongs to the top ten. Germline V gives CDR1 SQVTM, CDR2 ANQGSEA. The CDR3 is 13 amino acids. V lost 2 bases to trimming and J lost 3 bases, with 10 bases between them. Sequenced input: PBMCs. The rearrangement links TRBV29-1 to TRBJ1-1; perhaps TRBD1 as D (5 bases). This clonotype was obtained from a man aged 35 to 55 in good health and CMV-seropositive. CDR3 DNA sequence: TGCAGCGTTGAACCGCAGGGCGACACTGAAGCTTTCTTT. It yields the protein CSVEPQGDTEAFF.